Listed below are T cell receptor beta chains from one sample, sequenced in a study of identical twins. TCRdb fed the 5' RACE reads into MiXCR, producing one record per CDR3 protein. The sample has hundreds of thousands of distinct CDR3 sequences, 6% to 6.5% seen once. Sequencing was done on a sample of naive T cells sorted from blood. These receptors were obtained from a man aged 18 to 35 in good health. CDR3s include the opening cysteine and the closing phenylalanine or tryptophan. Each record gives: J gene, V gene, D gene, clone size, CDR3 protein, CDR3 DNA. D genes are given only for firm matches. Clone size, where shown, is once, few, many, or a class for clones that have expanded.

TRBJ2-1	TRBV20-1	TRBD2	many	CSVIAGGPRNEQFF	TGCAGTGTCATAGCGGGAGGGCCGAGAAATGAGCAGTTCTTC
TRBJ2-1	TRBV14	NA	many	CASSQLGREYEFF	TGTGCCAGCAGCCAACTTGGGAGAGAGTATGAGTTCTTC
TRBJ1-2	TRBV29-1	NA	many	CSVEEAIMNYGYTF	TGCAGCGTTGAAGAAGCCATTATGAACTATGGCTACACCTTC
TRBJ1-6	TRBV19	NA	few	CASSIVAVAGSPLHF	TGTGCCAGTAGTATAGTAGCCGTAGCTGGTTCACCCCTCCACTTT
TRBJ2-1	TRBV20-1	NA	many	CSARRSRGMDEQFF	TGCAGTGCTAGGCGGTCAAGGGGTATGGATGAGCAGTTCTTC
TRBJ2-3	TRBV5-1	NA	many	CASTRSGSTDTQYF	TGCGCCAGCACGCGGAGCGGGAGCACAGATACGCAGTATTTT
TRBJ2-1	TRBV10-3	NA	many	CAISESGRGQYNEQFF	TGTGCCATCAGTGAGTCCGGGCGCGGCCAATACAATGAGCAGTTCTTC
TRBJ1-1	TRBV29-1	NA	many	CSVAGTPNTEAFF	TGCAGCGTTGCAGGGACTCCGAACACTGAAGCTTTCTTT
TRBJ2-3	TRBV5-1	NA	few	CASSADLQRTTDTQYF	TGCGCCAGCAGCGCTGACTTACAACGAACCACAGATACGCAGTATTTT
TRBJ2-7	TRBV6-2/TRBV6-3	TRBD2	many	CASRPATSGYYEQYF	TGTGCCAGCAGACCGGCGACTAGCGGTTACTACGAGCAGTACTTC
TRBJ2-5	TRBV9	TRBD2	NA	CASSDSGWQETQYF	TGTGCCAGCAGCGATAGCGGGTGGCAAGAGACCCAGTACTTC
TRBJ2-7	TRBV7-2	NA	NA	CASSLGSIAYEQYF	TGTGCCAGCAGCTTAGGTTCAATTGCCTACGAGCAGTACTTC
TRBJ2-1	TRBV12-5	NA	many	CASGFDNLAREQFF	TGTGCTAGTGGTTTCGACAATCTAGCGAGGGAGCAGTTCTTC
TRBJ1-2	TRBV19	NA	few	CASREPTGFYGYTF	TGTGCCAGTAGGGAACCCACGGGTTTTTATGGCTACACCTTC
TRBJ1-6	TRBV12-5	NA	many	CASGLARTAPSSYNSPLHF	TGTGCTAGTGGGCTCGCCAGGACAGCCCCGAGCTCCTATAATTCACCCCTCCACTTT
TRBJ2-3	TRBV7-2	NA	NA	CASSPPDGTDTQYF	TGTGCCAGCAGCCCCCCGGACGGCACAGATACGCAGTATTTT
TRBJ2-5	TRBV20-1	NA	few	CSRVGAVRETQYF	TGCAGTCGGGTGGGAGCGGTACGGGAGACCCAGTACTTC
TRBJ2-3	TRBV7-9	NA	many	CASSPVNDDTQYF	TGTGCCAGCAGCCCCGTCAACGACGATACGCAGTATTTT
TRBJ2-7	TRBV27	NA	NA	CASSPLAGAQEQYF	TGTGCCAGCAGTCCTTTGGCGGGGGCACAGGAGCAGTACTTC
TRBJ2-4	TRBV11-3	NA	few	CASSPRLDKNIQYF	TGTGCCAGCAGCCCCCGGTTGGACAAAAACATTCAGTACTTC
TRBJ2-1	TRBV27	TRBD2	NA	CASSLLAGDGWDEQFF	TGTGCCAGCAGTTTACTAGCGGGAGATGGTTGGGATGAGCAGTTCTTC
TRBJ1-5	TRBV29-1	NA	few	CSVKGGFNQPQHF	TGCAGCGTGAAGGGGGGATTCAATCAGCCCCAGCATTTT
TRBJ2-1	TRBV10-3	TRBD2	many	CAIRTSGDYNEQFF	TGTGCCATCAGGACTAGCGGGGACTACAATGAGCAGTTCTTC
TRBJ1-4	TRBV9	NA	NA	CASSRRPDEKLFF	TGTGCCAGCAGCCGTCGTCCGGATGAAAAACTGTTTTTT
TRBJ2-1	TRBV4-2	NA	NA	CASSQEGGLYINEQFF	TGTGCCAGCAGCCAAGAGGGGGGGCTGTATATCAATGAGCAGTTCTTC
TRBJ2-1	TRBV5-1	TRBD1	many	CASSLWDRGIDEQFF	TGCGCCAGCAGCTTGTGGGACAGGGGTATCGATGAGCAGTTCTTC
TRBJ2-7	TRBV6-5	NA	NA	CASSYSSNVRDEQYF	TGTGCCAGCAGTTACTCGAGTAACGTGAGGGACGAGCAGTACTTC
TRBJ2-4	TRBV3-1	TRBD1	many	CASSQGQGAIIQYF	TGTGCCAGCAGCCAAGGACAGGGGGCAATTATTCAGTACTTC
TRBJ1-1	TRBV7-2	TRBD1	many	CASSLLAGGNTEAFF	TGTGCCAGCAGCTTACTGGCAGGGGGGAACACTGAAGCTTTCTTT
TRBJ1-1	TRBV25-1	NA	few	CASRLGGEAFF	TGTGCCAGCAGGCTAGGGGGGGAAGCTTTCTTT
TRBJ2-7	TRBV11-1	NA	few	CASSFQGIGYEQYF	TGTGCCAGCAGCTTCCAAGGGATAGGCTACGAGCAGTACTTC
TRBJ1-5	TRBV10-3	NA	NA	CAIGKDYSNQPQHF	TGTGCCATCGGGAAGGATTATAGCAATCAGCCCCAGCATTTT
TRBJ1-5	TRBV12-3/TRBV12-4	NA	many	CASSLATANQPQHF	TGTGCCAGCAGTTTAGCGACAGCCAATCAGCCCCAGCATTTT
TRBJ2-3	TRBV20-1	NA	few	CSASGPSSTDTQYF	TGCAGTGCTAGCGGGCCGTCTAGCACAGATACGCAGTATTTT
TRBJ2-5	TRBV7-9	NA	NA	CASSPGVVRQETQYF	TGTGCCAGCAGCCCCGGGGTAGTACGGCAAGAGACCCAGTACTTC
TRBJ2-7	TRBV7-6	NA	few	CASSLATGSVYEQYF	TGTGCCAGCAGCTTAGCGACGGGATCGGTCTACGAGCAGTACTTC
TRBJ2-7	TRBV12-3/TRBV12-4	TRBD2	many	CASSLKQREEDEQYF	TGTGCCAGCAGTTTAAAGCAGCGGGAGGAAGACGAGCAGTACTTC
TRBJ2-7	TRBV12-3/TRBV12-4	NA	many	CASSEIRDGTYEQYF	TGTGCCAGCAGTGAAATCCGGGACGGGACCTACGAGCAGTACTTC
TRBJ2-1	TRBV20-1	NA	few	CSARVPHQGSYNEQFF	TGCAGTGCTAGAGTACCCCACCAGGGCTCCTACAATGAGCAGTTCTTC
TRBJ1-3	TRBV7-6	NA	few	CASSFDGSSGNTIYF	TGTGCCAGCAGCTTTGACGGGAGCTCTGGAAACACCATATATTTT
TRBJ2-3	TRBV6-2/TRBV6-3	NA	few	CASSPMGTDTQYF	TGTGCCAGCAGCCCCATGGGGACAGATACGCAGTATTTT
TRBJ2-2	TRBV27	NA	few	CASRVGETGELFF	TGTGCCAGCAGGGTCGGGGAAACCGGGGAGCTGTTTTTT